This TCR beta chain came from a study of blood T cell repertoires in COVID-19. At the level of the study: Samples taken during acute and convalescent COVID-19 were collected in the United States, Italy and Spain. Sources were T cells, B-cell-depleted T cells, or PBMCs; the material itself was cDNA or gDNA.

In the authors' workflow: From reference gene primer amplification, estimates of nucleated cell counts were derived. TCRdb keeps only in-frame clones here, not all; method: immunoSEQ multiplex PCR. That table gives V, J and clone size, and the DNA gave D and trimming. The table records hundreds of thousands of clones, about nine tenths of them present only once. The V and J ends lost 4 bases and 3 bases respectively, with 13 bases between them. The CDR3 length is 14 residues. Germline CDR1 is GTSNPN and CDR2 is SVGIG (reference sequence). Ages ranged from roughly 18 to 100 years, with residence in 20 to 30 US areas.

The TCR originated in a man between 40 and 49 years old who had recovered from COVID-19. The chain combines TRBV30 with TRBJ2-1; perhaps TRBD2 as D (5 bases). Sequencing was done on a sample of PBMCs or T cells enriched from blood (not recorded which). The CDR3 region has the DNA TGTGCCTGGACATCTAGCCGTTACTACAATGAGCAGTTCTTC. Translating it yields CAWTSSRYYNEQFF.